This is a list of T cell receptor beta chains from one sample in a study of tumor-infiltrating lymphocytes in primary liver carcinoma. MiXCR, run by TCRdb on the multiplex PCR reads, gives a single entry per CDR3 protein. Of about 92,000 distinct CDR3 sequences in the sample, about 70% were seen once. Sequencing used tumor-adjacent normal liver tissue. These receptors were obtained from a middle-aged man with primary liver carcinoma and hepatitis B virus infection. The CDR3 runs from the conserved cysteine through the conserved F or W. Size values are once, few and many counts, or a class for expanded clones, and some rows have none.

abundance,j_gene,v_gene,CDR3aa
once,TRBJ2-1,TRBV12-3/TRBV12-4,CASSLPGAGFRGEQFF
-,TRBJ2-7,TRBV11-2,CASNSLADIGGQYF
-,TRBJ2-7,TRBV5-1,CASSPIAGVSYEQYF
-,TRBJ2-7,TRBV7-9,CANSRFHYEQYF
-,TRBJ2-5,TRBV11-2,CASSSRIEETQYF
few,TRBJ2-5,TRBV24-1,CATSDPTSQQETQYF
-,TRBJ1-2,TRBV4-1,CASNQVEGTGGYTF
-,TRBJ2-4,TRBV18,CASSPVASTVAKNIQYF
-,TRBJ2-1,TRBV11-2,CASSLGVLGPYNEQFF
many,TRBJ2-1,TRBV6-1,CASTRDRGFYNEQFF
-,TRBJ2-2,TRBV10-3,CAISNQYSKPWELFF
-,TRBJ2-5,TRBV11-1,CASSPPPEVKKDFRETQYF